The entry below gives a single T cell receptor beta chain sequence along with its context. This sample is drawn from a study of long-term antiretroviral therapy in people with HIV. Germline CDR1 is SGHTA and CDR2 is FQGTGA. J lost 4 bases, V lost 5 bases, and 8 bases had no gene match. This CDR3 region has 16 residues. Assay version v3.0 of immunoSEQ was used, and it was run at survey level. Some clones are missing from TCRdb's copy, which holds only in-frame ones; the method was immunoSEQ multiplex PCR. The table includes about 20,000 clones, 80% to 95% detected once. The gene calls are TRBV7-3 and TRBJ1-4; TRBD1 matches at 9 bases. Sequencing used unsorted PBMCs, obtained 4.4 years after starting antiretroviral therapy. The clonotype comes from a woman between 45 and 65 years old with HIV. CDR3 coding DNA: TGTGCCAGCAGCCCTCCTCGGGACAGGGATAATGAAAAACTGTTTTTT. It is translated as CASSPPRDRDNEKLFF.